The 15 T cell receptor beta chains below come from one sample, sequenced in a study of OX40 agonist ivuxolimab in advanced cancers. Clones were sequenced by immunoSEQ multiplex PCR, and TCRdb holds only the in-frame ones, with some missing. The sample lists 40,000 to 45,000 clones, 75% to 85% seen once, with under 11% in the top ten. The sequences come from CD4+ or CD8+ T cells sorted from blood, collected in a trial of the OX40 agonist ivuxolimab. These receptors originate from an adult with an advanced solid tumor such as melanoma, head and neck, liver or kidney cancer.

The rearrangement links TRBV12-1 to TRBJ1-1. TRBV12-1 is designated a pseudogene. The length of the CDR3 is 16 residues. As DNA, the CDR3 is TGTGCCAGCACCAACCCACGTGCAACGATGAACACTGAAGCTTTCTTT. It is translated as CASTNPRATMNTEAFF.

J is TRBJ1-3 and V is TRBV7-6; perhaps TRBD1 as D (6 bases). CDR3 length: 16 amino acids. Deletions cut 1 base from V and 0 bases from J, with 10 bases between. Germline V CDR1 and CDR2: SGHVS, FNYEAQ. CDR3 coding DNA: TGTGCCAGCAGCTTAGGGGACAAGAGCTCTGGAAACACCATATATTTT. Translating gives CASSLGDKSSGNTIYF.

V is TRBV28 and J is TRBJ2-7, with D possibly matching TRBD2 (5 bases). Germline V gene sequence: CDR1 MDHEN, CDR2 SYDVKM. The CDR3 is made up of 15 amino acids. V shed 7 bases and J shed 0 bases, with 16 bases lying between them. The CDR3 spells CASIHSGPSSYEQYF. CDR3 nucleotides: TGTGCCAGCATCCACAGCGGACCTAGCTCCTACGAGCAGTACTTC.

CDR3 coding DNA: TGTGCCAGCAGGGGAGGGCGGAACACTGAAGCTTTCTTT. It translates to CASRGGRNTEAFF. This sequence joins TRBV28 and TRBJ1-1; no clear D. This CDR3 comprises 13 residues. Deletions cut 6 bases from V and 1 base from J, with 9 bases between. Germline values: CDR1 MDHEN, CDR2 SYDVKM.

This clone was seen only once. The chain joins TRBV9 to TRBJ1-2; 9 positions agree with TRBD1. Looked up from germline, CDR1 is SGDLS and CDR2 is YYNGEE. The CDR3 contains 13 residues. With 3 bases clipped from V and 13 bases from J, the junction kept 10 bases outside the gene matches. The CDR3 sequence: CASSGSGTGHRTF. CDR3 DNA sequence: TGTGCCAGCAGCGGGAGCGGGACAGGGCATCGCACCTTC.

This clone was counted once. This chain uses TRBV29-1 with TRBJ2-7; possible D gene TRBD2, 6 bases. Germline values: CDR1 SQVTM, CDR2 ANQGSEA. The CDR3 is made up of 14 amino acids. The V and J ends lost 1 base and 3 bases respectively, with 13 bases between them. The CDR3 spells CSVEVGTGLYEQYF. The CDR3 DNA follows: TGCAGCGTTGAAGTGGGGACTGGGCTCTACGAGCAGTACTTC.

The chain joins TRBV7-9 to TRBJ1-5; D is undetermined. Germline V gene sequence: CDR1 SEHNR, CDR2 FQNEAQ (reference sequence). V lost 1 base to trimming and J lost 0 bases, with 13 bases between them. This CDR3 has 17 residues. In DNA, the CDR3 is TGTGCCAGCAGCTTAGGGCCGGGAGGTAGTAGCAATCAGCCCCAGCATTTT. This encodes CASSLGPGGSSNQPQHF. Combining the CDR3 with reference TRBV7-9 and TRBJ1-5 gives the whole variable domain DTGVSQNPRHKITKRGQNVTFRCDPISEHNRLYWYRQTLGQGPEFLTYFQNEAQLEKSRLLSDRFSAERPKGSFSTLEIQRTEQGDSAMYLCASSLGPGGSSNQPQHFGDGTRLSIL.

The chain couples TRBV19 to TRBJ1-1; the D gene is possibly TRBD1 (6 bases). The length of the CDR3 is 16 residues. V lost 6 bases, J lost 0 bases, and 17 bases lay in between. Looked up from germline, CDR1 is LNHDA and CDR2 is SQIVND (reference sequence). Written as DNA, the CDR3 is TGTGCCAGTAGGGGACCGGACAGATTAATGAACACTGAAGCTTTCTTT. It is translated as CASRGPDRLMNTEAFF. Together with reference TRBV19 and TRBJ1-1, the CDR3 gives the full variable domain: DGGITQSPKYLFRKEGQNVTLSCEQNLNHDAMYWYRQDPGQGLRLIYYSQIVNDFQKGDIAEGYSVSREKKESFPLTVTSAQKNPTAFYLCASRGPDRLMNTEAFFGQGTRLTVV.

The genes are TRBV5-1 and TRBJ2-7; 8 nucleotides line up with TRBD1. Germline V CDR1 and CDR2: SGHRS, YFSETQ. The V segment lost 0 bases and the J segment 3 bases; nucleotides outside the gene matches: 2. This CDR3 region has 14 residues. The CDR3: CASSLEQGGYEQYF. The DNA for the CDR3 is TGCGCCAGCAGCTTGGAACAGGGGGGCTACGAGCAGTACTTC.

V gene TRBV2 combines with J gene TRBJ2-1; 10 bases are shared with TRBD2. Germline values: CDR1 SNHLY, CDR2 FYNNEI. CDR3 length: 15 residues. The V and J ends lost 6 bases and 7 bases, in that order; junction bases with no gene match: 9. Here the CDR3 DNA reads TGTGCCAGCAGCGAGGAAGCTAGCGGGGGTAATGAGCAGTTCTTC. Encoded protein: CASSEEASGGNEQFF.

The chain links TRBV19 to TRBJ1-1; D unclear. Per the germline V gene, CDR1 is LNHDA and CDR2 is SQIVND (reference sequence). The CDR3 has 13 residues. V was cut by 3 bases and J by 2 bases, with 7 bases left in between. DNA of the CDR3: TGTGCCAGTAGTATGATGGGCAACACTGAAGCTTTCTTT. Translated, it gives CASSMMGNTEAFF.

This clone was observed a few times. CDR3 sequence reads: CASSYTSGTPGELFF. For the CDR3, the DNA is TGCGCCAGCAGCTACACTAGCGGAACCCCCGGGGAGCTGTTTTTT. The chain carries TRBV4-1 and TRBJ2-2, with 8 nucleotides matching TRBD2. This CDR3 is built from 15 residues. The germline CDR1 and CDR2 sequences are MGHRA and YSYEKL. The V segment lost 5 bases and the J segment 6 bases; nucleotides outside the gene matches: 8.

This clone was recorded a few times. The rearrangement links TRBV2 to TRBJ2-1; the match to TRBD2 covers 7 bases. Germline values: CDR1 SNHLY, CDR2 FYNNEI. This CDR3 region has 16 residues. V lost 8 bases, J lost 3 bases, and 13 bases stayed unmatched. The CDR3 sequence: CASGAGGLLIYNEQFF. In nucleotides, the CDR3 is TGTGCCAGCGGAGCCGGGGGACTACTAATCTACAATGAGCAGTTCTTC.

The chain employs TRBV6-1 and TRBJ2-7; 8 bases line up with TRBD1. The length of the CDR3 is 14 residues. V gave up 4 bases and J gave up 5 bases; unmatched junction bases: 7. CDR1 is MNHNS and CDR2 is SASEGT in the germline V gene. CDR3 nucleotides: TGTGCCAGCAGTGGTTGGCAGGGGGCGAACGAGCAGTACTTC. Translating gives CASSGWQGANEQYF.

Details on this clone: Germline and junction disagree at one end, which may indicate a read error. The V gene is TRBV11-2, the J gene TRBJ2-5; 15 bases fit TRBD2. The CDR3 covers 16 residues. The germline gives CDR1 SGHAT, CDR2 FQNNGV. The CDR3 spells CASSSGLAGGQGTQYF. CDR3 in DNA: TGTGCCAGCAGCTCTGGACTAGCGGGAGGGCAAGGGACCCAGTACTTC.